This T cell receptor beta chain came from a study of chemoradiotherapy in HPV16-positive cancers. TCRdb's table, derived via immunoSEQ multiplex PCR, lists solely in-frame clones and lacks some. This table has over 10,000 clones, approximately 80% appearing once. The study's findings and limits: During treatment, candidate HPV-specific clones and E7-related motifs expanded in tumor.

Trimming removed 10 bases from V and 2 bases from J, with 19 bases in between. Germline CDR1 and CDR2: MGHDK and SYGVNS. The CDR3 runs to 15 residues. This clone has a single count. Its antigen is not identified. This sequence joins TRBV25-1 and TRBJ2-3, with D perhaps TRBD2 (7 bases). The receptor was derived from a human donor with HPV-associated anogenital cancer. This sample was gathered from a patient who underwent chemoradiotherapy. The CDR3 region is CAISAGRGPTDTQYF. CDR3 coding DNA: TGTGCCATATCGGCCGGGCGGGGGCCCACAGATACGCAGTATTTT.